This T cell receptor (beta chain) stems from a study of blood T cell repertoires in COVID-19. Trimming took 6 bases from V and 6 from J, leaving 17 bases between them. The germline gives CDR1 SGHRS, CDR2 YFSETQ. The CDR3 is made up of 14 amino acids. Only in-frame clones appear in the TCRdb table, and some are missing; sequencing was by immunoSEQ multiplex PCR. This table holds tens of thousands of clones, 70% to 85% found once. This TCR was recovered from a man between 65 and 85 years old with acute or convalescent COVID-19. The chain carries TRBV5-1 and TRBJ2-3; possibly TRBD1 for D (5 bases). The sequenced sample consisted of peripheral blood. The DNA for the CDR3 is TGCGCCAGCATGTCTACAGGCTGGACCGATACGCAGTATTTT. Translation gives CASMSTGWTDTQYF.